One sample yielded the 20 T cell receptor beta chains listed below, sequenced in a study of blood T cell repertoires in COVID-19. Clones were read by immunoSEQ multiplex PCR, and TCRdb kept only the in-frame ones, dropping some. The data hold about 50,000 clones, with roughly 90% observed a single time. Sequencing used peripheral blood. The receptor source for this set is a human donor in a cohort sampled during active COVID-19.

The chain carries TRBV28 and TRBJ1-5, with 7 bases aligning to TRBD1. The germline V gene encodes CDR1 MDHEN and CDR2 SYDVKM. The junction had 5 bases not matched to a gene; V was cut back by 6 bases and J by 0 bases. The CDR3 contains 15 residues. The DNA of the CDR3 is TGTGCCAGCAGACCCTACAGGGGTAGCAATCAGCCCCAGCATTTT. Its translation: CASRPYRGSNQPQHF.

The chain combines TRBV4-1 with TRBJ1-2; no firm D call. The CDR3 sequence is 16 residues long. Germline assignment: CDR1 MGHRA and CDR2 YSYEKL. V lost 1 base and J 1 base, leaving 13 bases between the germline ends. CDR3 residues: CASSQVAVAINYGYTF. The CDR3 DNA reads as TGCGCCAGCAGCCAAGTCGCGGTAGCAATTAACTATGGCTACACCTTC.

This chain joins TRBV6-5 and TRBJ1-2; TRBD1 is a possible D gene (5 bases). Trimming stripped 4 bases from V and 6 bases from J, with 15 bases between. The CDR3 runs to 14 residues. Per the germline V gene, CDR1 is MNHEY and CDR2 is SVGAGI. This CDR3 is CASSLIAGGNGYTF. CDR3 DNA sequence: TGTGCCAGCAGTTTGATCGCGGGGGGGAATGGCTACACCTTC.

The chain couples TRBV18 to TRBJ1-1; TRBD1 aligns across 9 bases. Germline V lookup: CDR1 KGHSH, CDR2 LQKENI. The V segment lost 3 bases and the J segment 4 bases; nucleotides outside the gene matches: 3. This CDR3 contains 14 residues. Here the CDR3 reads CASSPQTGGTEAFF. CDR3 bases: TGTGCCAGCTCACCCCAGACAGGGGGCACTGAAGCTTTCTTT.

This chain joins TRBV10-3 and TRBJ1-5, with TRBD1 identical over 10 bases. CDR1 is ENHRY and CDR2 is SYGVKD in the germline V gene. Trimming removed 8 bases from V and 4 bases from J; junction bases left unmatched: 5. The CDR3 covers 14 residues. CDR3 coding DNA: TGTGCCATCGGGACAGGGGACGTTAATCAGCCCCAGCATTTT. Encoded protein: CAIGTGDVNQPQHF.

The chain couples TRBV6-1 to TRBJ1-2; TRBD1 matches 7 bases. CDR3 length equals 14 residues. Trimming took 2 bases from V and 8 from J; bases not matched to a gene: 8. Germline V CDR1 and CDR2: MNHNS, SASEGT. The CDR3 region has the DNA TGTGCCAGCAGTGAACACACAGGGGAGAGGGGCTACACCTTC. Residues: CASSEHTGERGYTF.

V and J are TRBV14 and TRBJ1-4; 10 bases are shared with TRBD1. V trimming: 5 bases; J trimming: 2 bases; junction bases outside the gene matches: 2. Germline V lookup: CDR1 SGHDN, CDR2 FVKESK. The CDR3 totals 15 residues. For the CDR3, the DNA is TGTGCCAGCAGCTCGACAGGGGGCACTAATGAAAAACTGTTTTTT. The encoded protein is CASSSTGGTNEKLFF.

To note about this clone: An end of the junction does not agree with germline; a read error may underlie this. V is TRBV4-3 and J is TRBJ2-3; 8 positions agree with TRBD1. The CDR3 loop spans 14 amino acids. The germline V gene encodes CDR1 LGHNA and CDR2 YSLEER. CDR3 sequence reads: CASSQDRGTGTQYF. The CDR3 region has the DNA TGCGCCAGCAGCCAAGATCGGGGGACAGGTACGCAGTATTTT.

This clone occurred a few times. The rearrangement joins TRBV7-9 to TRBJ1-4, with TRBD1 identical over 8 bases. CDR3 length equals 15 residues. Losses at the gene ends were 2 bases for V and 8 bases for J; bases not matched to a gene: 7. Germline CDR1 and CDR2: SEHNR and FQNEAQ (reference sequence). The CDR3 protein is CASSLSDRVMEKLFF. As DNA, the CDR3 is TGTGCCAGCAGCTTATCGGACAGGGTAATGGAAAAACTGTTTTTT.

V and J are TRBV5-4 and TRBJ1-2; D might be TRBD1 (6 bases). CDR1 and CDR2 (germline): SGHNT, YYREEE (reference sequence). V gave up 4 bases and J gave up 8 bases, with 24 bases separating them. This CDR3 region has 16 residues. DNA of the CDR3: TGTGCCAGCAGCCTTACCTGGACAGTCGAAGCGGGAGGCTACACCTTC. Amino acid sequence: CASSLTWTVEAGGYTF.

The chain's CDR3 is CASSPSTDTQYF. DNA of the CDR3: TGTGCCAGCAGTCCGTCCACAGATACGCAGTATTTT. The V call is TRBV6-6, the J call TRBJ2-3; unclear D gene. Germline CDR1 and CDR2: MNHNY and SVGAGI (reference sequence). Trimming took off 5 bases at V and 2 bases at J, with 5 bases between the two ends. The CDR3 has 12 residues.

The chain links TRBV4-2 to TRBJ2-5, with 12 nucleotides matching TRBD2. The junction had 2 bases not matched to a gene; V was cut back by 3 bases and J by 0 bases. In germline, CDR1 is LGHNA, CDR2 YNFKEQ. The CDR3 consists of 16 residues. The CDR3 sequence: CASSQRTSGNQETQYF. The CDR3, as DNA: TGTGCCAGCAGCCAGAGGACTAGCGGGAACCAAGAGACCCAGTACTTC.

The rearrangement joins TRBV5-6 to TRBJ2-1, with 9 bases aligning to TRBD1. Trimming took 0 bases from V and 7 from J; bases not matched to a gene: 11. The CDR3 runs to 17 residues. The germline V gene encodes CDR1 SGHDT and CDR2 YYEEEE. The CDR3: CASSLGFMKTGGNEQFF. CDR3 nucleotides: TGTGCCAGCAGCTTGGGTTTCATGAAGACAGGGGGTAATGAGCAGTTCTTC.

The V gene is TRBV10-1, the J gene TRBJ2-3, with 10 bases fitting TRBD2. Germline lookup yields CDR1 WNHNN and CDR2 SYGVQD (reference sequence). The CDR3 spans 16 residues. J was trimmed by 1 base and V by 4 bases; bases with no gene match: 5. The CDR3 region is CASSGAGTSGTDTQYF. The CDR3 DNA reads TGCGCCAGCAGTGGGGCCGGGACTAGCGGCACAGATACGCAGTATTTT.

The chain recombines TRBV28 with TRBJ2-4; TRBD1 might be the D (9 bases). Between the trimmed V and J ends, which lost 5 bases and 1 base, there was a span of 27 bases. The CDR3 contains 20 residues. Germline-derived CDR1 and CDR2 are MDHEN and SYDVKM. CDR3 in amino acids: CASSRPGLGQGTAAKNIQYF. DNA for the CDR3: TGTGCCAGCAGTCGCCCGGGACTAGGACAGGGGACCGCCGCCAAAAACATTCAGTACTTC.

CDR3 protein: CASTGDSITITGYTF. CDR3 nucleotides: TGTGCCAGCACCGGGGACAGTATTACTATAACTGGCTACACCTTC. The J gene is TRBJ1-2, the V gene TRBV5-4; 7 bases agree with TRBD1. The CDR3 consists of 15 residues. The V segment lost 6 bases and the J segment 7 bases; nucleotides outside the gene matches: 15. Germline CDR1 SGHNT, CDR2 YYREEE (reference sequence).

V gene TRBV5-4 combines with J gene TRBJ2-3; 7 bases map to TRBD2. This CDR3 is 13 amino acids long. Germline loops: CDR1 SGHNT, CDR2 YYREEE (reference sequence). Losses at the gene ends were 5 bases for V and 2 bases for J; bases not matched to a gene: 2. The CDR3 is CASRLAATDTQYF. The DNA for the CDR3 is TGTGCCAGCAGGCTAGCGGCCACAGATACGCAGTATTTT.

This clone was recorded once. The chain has TRBV2 and TRBJ2-3, with TRBD2 matching 12 bases. Per the germline V gene, CDR1 is SNHLY and CDR2 is FYNNEI. V was pared by 11 bases and J by 1 base, with 4 bases of the junction left unmatched. The CDR3 length is 14 residues. The DNA of the CDR3 is TGTGCCGACAGACTAGCGGGAGGCACAGATACGCAGTATTTT. Protein sequence: CADRLAGGTDTQYF.

The chain joins TRBV5-4 to TRBJ2-5; TRBD1 might be the D (6 bases). The length of the CDR3 is 17 residues. Germline V lookup: CDR1 SGHNT, CDR2 YYREEE (reference sequence). The germline V and J ends were trimmed by 3 bases and 1 base, with 19 bases remaining between them. CDR3 sequence: CASSSERHRGTQETQYF. The CDR3 nucleotides read TGTGCCAGCAGCTCGGAGCGGCATAGGGGGACCCAAGAGACCCAGTACTTC.

The chain joins TRBV3-1 (or the pseudogene TRBV3-2) to TRBJ1-5; D possibly corresponds to TRBD1 (6 bases). This CDR3 comprises 15 residues. V was trimmed by 1 base and J by 4 bases, leaving 11 bases between them. Germline CDR1 reads LGHDT; CDR2 reads YNNKEL (reference sequence). Written as DNA, the CDR3 is TGTGCCAGCAGCCAAGGAGGGCAGGGGAATCAGCCCCAGCATTTT. Translated: CASSQGGQGNQPQHF.